Given below is one T cell receptor beta chain in context. This sample was included in a study of blood T cell repertoires in COVID-19. Whole-study context: Material from acute and convalescent COVID-19 was sourced from the United States, Italy and Spain. PBMCs, B-cell-depleted T cells, or T cells were the source of the cDNA or gDNA that made up the material.

In the study's own analysis: Reference gene primers were amplified, and this amplification served to estimate nucleated cell counts. TCRdb's copy holds only in-frame clones and misses some; the assay was immunoSEQ multiplex PCR. The V and J calls and clone size are taken from that table; D and trimming were inferred from the DNA. Of roughly 240,000 clones detected, around 85% appear once; the ten largest clones hold roughly 3%. CDR3 length: 18 amino acids. The germline gives CDR1 SGHNT, CDR2 YENEEA. Trimming took 5 bases from V and 2 from J; bases not matched to a gene: 12. This chain joins TRBV11-3 and TRBJ2-1, with TRBD2 identical over 10 bases. Sequenced material: peripheral blood. The TCR originated in a young woman who had recovered from COVID-19. For the CDR3, the DNA is TGTGCCAGCAGCCCTCAGGGAGGACTAGCGGTACCCTACAATGAGCAGTTCTTC. This codes for CASSPQGGLAVPYNEQFF.